This entry concerns a single T cell receptor beta chain. Its target is not known. Germline-derived CDR1 and CDR2 are SGHTA and FQGNSA. Trimming at V came to 0 bases and at J to 13 bases, leaving 9 bases not matched to a gene. CDR3 length: 14 amino acids. The time point is: before preoperative PTX-NDP chemotherapy. Patients received paclitaxel-nedaplatin as preoperative chemotherapy before surgery. MiXCR was run by TCRdb on the PCR reads, yielding one entry per CDR3 protein. This sample has around 14,000 distinct CDR3 sequences; more than 50% occur once, and the top ten carry around 53%. This sample is drawn from a study of esophageal squamous cell carcinoma under preoperative chemotherapy. At the level of the study: Both tumor-infiltrating lymphocytes and peripheral blood T cells were profiled.

Notes on the study in general: After paclitaxel-nedaplatin, abundant clones were more likely to contract than amplify. Peripheral T cells showed a significant TCR diversity increase after chemotherapy, unlike tumor-infiltrating lymphocytes.

This chain links TRBV7-2 with TRBJ2-4, with 7 bases fitting TRBD2. The specimen was collected from a patient given preoperative chemotherapy. This receptor was identified in a human donor with esophageal squamous cell carcinoma. The donor label of this sample is uncertain. As DNA, the CDR3 is TGTGCCAGCAGCTTAGCCACTAGCGAAGATACGCAGTACTTC. The encoded protein is CASSLATSEDTQYF.